The present T cell receptor (beta chain) was sequenced within a study of cytomegalovirus exposure and HLA in healthy donors. The wider study: When fewer than 500 donors were genotyped, roughly 82% of them were found to fall in the Caucasian-associated ancestry cluster.

Both 60 Vbeta primers and 13 Jbeta primers went into the PCR. Data came from immunoSEQ multiplex PCR; TCRdb stores just in-frame clones and leaves some out. The sample yields some 180,000 clones, of which the top ten take up approximately 6.4%. Study-wide points: Among donors in an Asian-associated ancestry cluster, a later analysis reportedly found fewer N-insertions than the approximately 670-donor mean. Later work found most CMV-associated TCR beta chains apparently HLA-restricted.

Worth noting for this clone: Antigen specificity is unknown.

The CDR3 extends over 18 amino acids. CDR1 is SGHNT, CDR2 YYREEE, per germline (reference sequence). Losses at the gene ends were 4 bases for V and 3 bases for J; bases not matched to a gene: 13. This receptor was identified in a young man in good health and CMV-seronegative. The specimen was PBMCs. V usage is TRBV5-4 and J usage is TRBJ2-1, with 10 bases matching TRBD1. The CDR3 here is CASSVHSAGQGIYNEQFF. In nucleotides, the CDR3 is TGTGCCAGCAGCGTCCACTCCGCGGGACAGGGGATCTACAATGAGCAGTTCTTC.